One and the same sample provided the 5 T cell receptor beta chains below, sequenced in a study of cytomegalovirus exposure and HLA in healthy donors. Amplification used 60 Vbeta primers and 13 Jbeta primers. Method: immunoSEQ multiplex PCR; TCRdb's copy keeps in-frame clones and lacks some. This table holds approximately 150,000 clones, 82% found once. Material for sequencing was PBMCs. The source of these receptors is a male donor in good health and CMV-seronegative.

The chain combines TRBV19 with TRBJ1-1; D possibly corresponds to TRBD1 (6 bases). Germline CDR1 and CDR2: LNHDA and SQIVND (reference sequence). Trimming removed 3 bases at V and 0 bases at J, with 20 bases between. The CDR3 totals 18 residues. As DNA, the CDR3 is TGTGCCAGTAGTATCGCGGGGGGCAGGGGCGGTATGAACACTGAAGCTTTCTTT. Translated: CASSIAGGRGGMNTEAFF.

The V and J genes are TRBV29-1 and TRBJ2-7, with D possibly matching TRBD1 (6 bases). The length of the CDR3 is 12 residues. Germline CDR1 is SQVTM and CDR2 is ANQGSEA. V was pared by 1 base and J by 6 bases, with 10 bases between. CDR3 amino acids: CSVEGQAGEQYF. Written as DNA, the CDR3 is TGCAGCGTTGAAGGACAGGCCGGCGAGCAGTACTTC.

CDR3 sequence reads: CATWALSGNTIYF. CDR3 in DNA: TGTGCCACTTGGGCCCTCTCTGGAAACACCATATATTTT. The rearrangement links TRBV6-5 to TRBJ1-3, with D unresolved. Germline assignment: CDR1 MNHEY and CDR2 SVGAGI. The CDR3 sequence is 13 residues long. V was cut by 10 bases and J by 0 bases, with 10 bases left in between.

Here the CDR3 DNA reads TGTGCCAGCAGTAACCTAGCGGCCAGCTCCTACGAGCAGTACTTC. It specifies CASSNLAASSYEQYF. The chain couples TRBV6-1 to TRBJ2-5; 7 nucleotides match TRBD2. Gene TRBJ2-7 matches the end of the DNA better, so the J call may be wrong. This CDR3 spans 15 amino acids. Per germline, CDR1 MNHNS and CDR2 SASEGT.

CDR3 nucleotides: TGTGCCAGCGCCTTAGGTGAGAGCTATGGCTACACCTTC. Protein sequence: CASALGESYGYTF. This sequence joins TRBV7-9 and TRBJ1-2, with D hard to call. The CDR3 runs 13 residues. Germline V lookup: CDR1 SEHNR, CDR2 FQNEAQ (reference sequence). V lost 8 bases and J 4 bases, leaving 14 bases between the germline ends.